This TCR beta chain was retrieved from a study of shared clonotypes between healthy human individuals. Only CD45RO-negative cells positively selected for CCR7 counted as naive CD8 cells, so terminally differentiated effector memory CD45RA+ cells were excluded. Assay: immunoSEQ multiplex PCR; the TCRdb copy retains only in-frame clones and omits some. The sample contains roughly 2 million clones, roughly 95% of which appear only once. Unmatched junction bases numbered 7, after V lost 3 bases and J lost 0 bases. The CDR3 contains 17 residues. CDR1 SGDLS and CDR2 YYNGEE come from the germline V gene. This receptor was identified in a man between 18 and 35 years old in good health. Sequencing used naive CD8+ T cells sorted from blood. This chain links TRBV9 with TRBJ2-7, with TRBD2 identical over 12 bases. The CDR3 is CASSAGTSGLSSYEQYF. The CDR3 DNA follows: TGTGCCAGCAGCGCCGGGACTAGCGGGTTATCCTCCTACGAGCAGTACTTC.